The rows below give T cell receptor beta chains drawn from one sample of a study of identical twins. TCRdb passed the 5' RACE reads through MiXCR, listing each CDR3 protein once. In the table there are hundreds of thousands of distinct CDR3 sequences, around 10% of which are singletons. Sequenced: memory (CD45RO+) T cells sorted from blood. The receptor source for this set is a woman aged 18-29 years in good health. Each CDR3 is given with its conserved first and last residue. The order of the fields is D gene, V gene, J gene, clone size, CDR3 DNA, CDR3 protein. D genes are given only for firm matches. Clone size is not always given. Where it is, it says once, few, many or a class for expanded clones.

d_gene: TRBD2
v_gene: TRBV12-3/TRBV12-4
j_gene: TRBJ2-2
abundance: many
CDR3nt: TGTGCCAGCACGGTCTGGCGGGGGGGCGCGAACACCGGGGAGCTGTTTTTT
CDR3aa: CASTVWRGGANTGELFF

d_gene: TRBD2
v_gene: TRBV10-3
j_gene: TRBJ2-2
abundance: .
CDR3nt: TGTGCCATCAGTGACAGCGGGAGGCCGGACACCGGGGAGCTGTTTTTT
CDR3aa: CAISDSGRPDTGELFF

d_gene: .
v_gene: TRBV10-3
j_gene: TRBJ2-7
abundance: .
CDR3nt: TGTGCCATCAGTGACAGCTCCTACGAGCAGTACTTC
CDR3aa: CAISDSSYEQYF

d_gene: .
v_gene: TRBV5-5
j_gene: TRBJ2-2
abundance: many
CDR3nt: TGTGCCAGCAGCTTGGCCTGGGGCAACACCGGGGAGCTGTTTTTT
CDR3aa: CASSLAWGNTGELFF

d_gene: TRBD1
v_gene: TRBV12-3/TRBV12-4
j_gene: TRBJ2-4
abundance: many
CDR3nt: TGTGCCAGCAGTTTAGGACAGGGGATAGTGAACATTCAGTACTTC
CDR3aa: CASSLGQGIVNIQYF

d_gene: .
v_gene: TRBV9
j_gene: TRBJ2-3
abundance: many
CDR3nt: TGTGCCAGCAGCCCAAGAGAGGGAGTGGGGACAGATACGCAGTATTTT
CDR3aa: CASSPREGVGTDTQYF

d_gene: .
v_gene: TRBV29-1
j_gene: TRBJ2-1
abundance: .
CDR3nt: TGCAGCGTTAAGAGTAACAATGAGCAGTTCTTC
CDR3aa: CSVKSNNEQFF

d_gene: .
v_gene: TRBV30
j_gene: TRBJ2-1
abundance: .
CDR3nt: TGTGCCTGCCCTAAAGGGAAATACAATGAGCAGTTCTTC
CDR3aa: CACPKGKYNEQFF

d_gene: .
v_gene: TRBV6-5
j_gene: TRBJ1-2
abundance: few
CDR3nt: TGTGCCAGCAGTTCGCGACAGGGCTACACCTTC
CDR3aa: CASSSRQGYTF

d_gene: .
v_gene: TRBV10-2
j_gene: TRBJ1-1
abundance: .
CDR3nt: TGCGCCGCTCGGCTCGACACTGAAGCTTTCTTT
CDR3aa: CAARLDTEAFF

d_gene: .
v_gene: TRBV10-3
j_gene: TRBJ2-1
abundance: few
CDR3nt: TGTGCCATCAGTCCTGAGCCCGGGTGGGATGAGCAGTTCTTC
CDR3aa: CAISPEPGWDEQFF

d_gene: .
v_gene: TRBV20-1
j_gene: TRBJ1-5
abundance: many
CDR3nt: TGCAGTGCTAGCCGAAAGTCGCAGCCCCAGCATTTT
CDR3aa: CSASRKSQPQHF

d_gene: .
v_gene: TRBV7-2
j_gene: TRBJ1-5
abundance: .
CDR3nt: TGTGCCAGCAGCCTAAGGGTAGGGGAGCCCCAGCATTTT
CDR3aa: CASSLRVGEPQHF

d_gene: .
v_gene: TRBV3-1
j_gene: TRBJ2-2
abundance: .
CDR3nt: TGTGCCAGCAGCTCTGGGAGGCTGAGGGACACCGGGGAGCTGTTTTTT
CDR3aa: CASSSGRLRDTGELFF

d_gene: TRBD2
v_gene: TRBV12-3/TRBV12-4
j_gene: TRBJ2-7
abundance: .
CDR3nt: TGTGCCAGCAGTCCCCTAGCGGGTGCATCCTACGAGCAGTACTTC
CDR3aa: CASSPLAGASYEQYF

d_gene: .
v_gene: TRBV2
j_gene: TRBJ2-6
abundance: .
CDR3nt: TGTGCCACCGTCGCGGGGACTGGGGCCAACGTCCTGACTTTC
CDR3aa: CATVAGTGANVLTF

d_gene: .
v_gene: TRBV5-6
j_gene: TRBJ2-5
abundance: many
CDR3nt: TGTGCCAGCAGGTTGACAGGACAAGAGACCCAGTACTTC
CDR3aa: CASRLTGQETQYF

d_gene: TRBD1
v_gene: TRBV5-1
j_gene: TRBJ1-1
abundance: many
CDR3nt: TGCGCCAGCAGCTTATTGGGCAGGGGGCAATCTGAAGCTTTCTTT
CDR3aa: CASSLLGRGQSEAFF

d_gene: TRBD1
v_gene: TRBV7-6
j_gene: TRBJ2-3
abundance: .
CDR3nt: TGTGCCAGCAGCGACTGGACAGGGTGGACAGATACGCAGTATTTT
CDR3aa: CASSDWTGWTDTQYF

d_gene: .
v_gene: TRBV12-3/TRBV12-4
j_gene: TRBJ2-5
abundance: .
CDR3nt: TGTGCCAGCAGTTTATCCCCACGGCGAAACGAAGCTCAGGAGACCCAGTACTTC
CDR3aa: CASSLSPRRNEAQETQYF

d_gene: .
v_gene: TRBV11-2
j_gene: TRBJ1-2
abundance: few
CDR3nt: TGTGCCAGCAGCTTAGATATCCGGGGAGGGTTAGGTGGCTACACCTTC
CDR3aa: CASSLDIRGGLGGYTF

d_gene: .
v_gene: TRBV20-1
j_gene: TRBJ2-3
abundance: many
CDR3nt: TGCAGTGCCCCCGACCGTGTAGTAGATAGGACGCAGTATTTT
CDR3aa: CSAPDRVVDRTQYF

d_gene: TRBD2
v_gene: TRBV15
j_gene: TRBJ2-5
abundance: many
CDR3nt: TGTGCCACCAGCAGAGAGGGTCGTATAAGAGCGGGGGGAAGAGAGACCCAGTACTTC
CDR3aa: CATSREGRIRAGGRETQYF

d_gene: .
v_gene: TRBV7-2
j_gene: TRBJ2-6
abundance: few
CDR3nt: TGTGCCAGCAGCGGGAGAGGTGGTGGGGCCAACGTCCTGACTTTC
CDR3aa: CASSGRGGGANVLTF

d_gene: TRBD2
v_gene: TRBV7-2
j_gene: TRBJ2-1
abundance: once
CDR3nt: TGTGCCAGCAGCCGAGTACCGGGACTAGCAAGTGAGCAGTTCTTC
CDR3aa: CASSRVPGLASEQFF

d_gene: .
v_gene: TRBV6-2/TRBV6-3
j_gene: TRBJ2-5
abundance: .
CDR3nt: TGTGCCAGCAGTTACCCCTACGTGGGAGAGACCCAGTACTTC
CDR3aa: CASSYPYVGETQYF

d_gene: TRBD1
v_gene: TRBV5-1
j_gene: TRBJ2-5
abundance: few
CDR3nt: TGCGCCAGCAGCTTGGACGGGACAGGGCAAGAGACCCAGTACTTC
CDR3aa: CASSLDGTGQETQYF

d_gene: .
v_gene: TRBV4-3
j_gene: TRBJ2-7
abundance: many
CDR3nt: TGCGCCAGCAGCCGAGACAGCCAAGGTGCCAACGAGCAGTACTTC
CDR3aa: CASSRDSQGANEQYF

d_gene: .
v_gene: TRBV11-3
j_gene: TRBJ2-1
abundance: .
CDR3nt: TGTGCCAGCAGCTTAGGGGGCTTCAGGTCCTACAATGAGCAGTTCTTC
CDR3aa: CASSLGGFRSYNEQFF

d_gene: .
v_gene: TRBV6-6
j_gene: TRBJ1-2
abundance: .
CDR3nt: TGTGCCAGCAGCCAACCCGGACTCAGAGGCTACACCTTC
CDR3aa: CASSQPGLRGYTF

d_gene: .
v_gene: TRBV9
j_gene: TRBJ1-4
abundance: few
CDR3nt: TGTGCCAGCAGCGTAGTAGGAGACACGAAACTGTTTTTT
CDR3aa: CASSVVGDTKLFF

d_gene: .
v_gene: TRBV5-5
j_gene: TRBJ2-5
abundance: medium-sized
CDR3nt: TGTGCCAGCAGCTTGATGTCAGCCGGGGAGACCCAGTACTTC
CDR3aa: CASSLMSAGETQYF

d_gene: TRBD1
v_gene: TRBV6-1
j_gene: TRBJ1-4
abundance: .
CDR3nt: TGTGCCAGCAGTGACCCCGGGACAGGTCATGAAAAACTGTTTTTT
CDR3aa: CASSDPGTGHEKLFF

d_gene: TRBD1
v_gene: TRBV20-1
j_gene: TRBJ2-7
abundance: many
CDR3nt: TGCAGTGCTAGAGAGACAGGGGCCCGGGCCCTTTACGAGCAGTACTTC
CDR3aa: CSARETGARALYEQYF

d_gene: .
v_gene: TRBV12-3/TRBV12-4
j_gene: TRBJ1-5
abundance: few
CDR3nt: TGTGCCAGCAGTTTAACCCCTAGGCAGCCCCAGCATTTT
CDR3aa: CASSLTPRQPQHF

d_gene: TRBD1
v_gene: TRBV6-2/TRBV6-3
j_gene: TRBJ2-2
abundance: few
CDR3nt: TGTGCCAGCAGGACGGACAGGGGGCGAACCGGGGAGCTGTTTTTT
CDR3aa: CASRTDRGRTGELFF

d_gene: .
v_gene: TRBV20-1
j_gene: TRBJ1-1
abundance: few
CDR3nt: TGCAGTGCTAGAGACCAGGTGGGAGCGAACACTGAAGCTTTCTTT
CDR3aa: CSARDQVGANTEAFF

d_gene: TRBD1
v_gene: TRBV29-1
j_gene: TRBJ1-5
abundance: many
CDR3nt: TGCAGCGTTGACGTTACAGGGGAGGGCCAGCCCCAGCATTTT
CDR3aa: CSVDVTGEGQPQHF

d_gene: .
v_gene: TRBV29-1
j_gene: TRBJ1-2
abundance: .
CDR3nt: TGCAGCGTTGAAGGGGAACCAGGGGAGGTCTATGGCTACACCTTC
CDR3aa: CSVEGEPGEVYGYTF

d_gene: TRBD1
v_gene: TRBV7-2
j_gene: TRBJ2-7
abundance: .
CDR3nt: TGTGCCAGCAGCCCCGGGACAGCCTATGAACTTTACGAGCAGTACTTC
CDR3aa: CASSPGTAYELYEQYF

d_gene: .
v_gene: TRBV5-1
j_gene: TRBJ2-7
abundance: many
CDR3nt: TGCGCCAGCAGCCCCCAGGGGGGGGTCGGGGAGCAGTACTTC
CDR3aa: CASSPQGGVGEQYF

d_gene: .
v_gene: TRBV7-2
j_gene: TRBJ1-3
abundance: .
CDR3nt: TGTGCCAGCAGCTTAGCATCGCGGCACTCTGGAAACACCATATATTTT
CDR3aa: CASSLASRHSGNTIYF

d_gene: TRBD1
v_gene: TRBV4-3
j_gene: TRBJ1-2
abundance: few
CDR3nt: TGCGCCAGCAGCCAGCACCGGGACAGGGGGCCCTATGGCTACACCTTC
CDR3aa: CASSQHRDRGPYGYTF

d_gene: TRBD2
v_gene: TRBV5-1
j_gene: TRBJ2-3
abundance: many
CDR3nt: TGCGCCAGCAGCTCCCCGGGACTAGCGGGAGCCGATACGCAGTATTTT
CDR3aa: CASSSPGLAGADTQYF

d_gene: TRBD2
v_gene: TRBV15
j_gene: TRBJ2-3
abundance: few
CDR3nt: TGTGCCACCAGGCCCCTCATGGCGTCGGGAGGGCGCGGAGATACGCAGTATTTT
CDR3aa: CATRPLMASGGRGDTQYF

d_gene: TRBD1
v_gene: TRBV20-1
j_gene: TRBJ2-3
abundance: few
CDR3nt: TGCAGTGCGGGGGGACAGGGTCGCGCAGATACGCAGTATTTT
CDR3aa: CSAGGQGRADTQYF

d_gene: .
v_gene: TRBV10-1
j_gene: TRBJ2-4
abundance: many
CDR3nt: TGCGCCAGCAGTGAGGACGGGGAAAACATTCAGTACTTC
CDR3aa: CASSEDGENIQYF

d_gene: .
v_gene: TRBV7-2
j_gene: TRBJ2-1
abundance: many
CDR3nt: TGTGCCAGCAGCTATCCGGGACACCGATACAATGAGCAGTTCTTC
CDR3aa: CASSYPGHRYNEQFF

d_gene: TRBD2
v_gene: TRBV3-1
j_gene: TRBJ2-7
abundance: few
CDR3nt: TGTGCCAGCAGCCAAGAGTCCGGGACTAGCGGGAGGGCCCACGAGCAGTACTTC
CDR3aa: CASSQESGTSGRAHEQYF

d_gene: .
v_gene: TRBV9
j_gene: TRBJ2-3
abundance: .
CDR3nt: TGTGCCAGCAGCGTAGTAGGGGCTCATGATACGCAGTATTTT
CDR3aa: CASSVVGAHDTQYF

d_gene: .
v_gene: TRBV12-3/TRBV12-4
j_gene: TRBJ2-7
abundance: few
CDR3nt: TGTGCCAGCAGGCCCCGGGGATTCGGGAACGAGCAGTACTTC
CDR3aa: CASRPRGFGNEQYF

d_gene: .
v_gene: TRBV6-5
j_gene: TRBJ2-7
abundance: .
CDR3nt: TGTGCCAGCAGTTACCGCCCCATACGGGCGGGCGAGCAGTACTTC
CDR3aa: CASSYRPIRAGEQYF

d_gene: .
v_gene: TRBV6-1
j_gene: TRBJ2-7
abundance: .
CDR3nt: TGTGCCAGCAGTGAAACAGCGACTGGATCCTACGAGCAGTACTTC
CDR3aa: CASSETATGSYEQYF

d_gene: .
v_gene: TRBV6-5
j_gene: TRBJ1-1
abundance: .
CDR3nt: TGTGCCAGCAGTTACGGGGCGGGGGGCGAAGCTTTCTTT
CDR3aa: CASSYGAGGEAFF